The following is a T cell receptor beta chain sequence with its context. Its antigen is unknown. CDR3 length: 16 amino acids. V dropped 2 bases and J dropped 2; count of bases not matched to a gene: 7. Germline CDR1 reads SGHDT; CDR2 reads YYEEEE. Every patient relapsed after autologous stem cell transplantation, and brentuximab vedotin exposure varied. Classifying best responses yielded complete response, partial response or progressive disease. The sample originates from a study of PD-1 blockade in classical Hodgkin lymphoma. General study findings and limits: Complete responders matched newly diagnosed patients in baseline diversity.

The table came from immunoSEQ multiplex PCR; TCRdb's copy has only in-frame clones and leaves some out. The sample has 110,000 or so clones, 89% seen once. This clonotype originated in a human donor with classical Hodgkin lymphoma. Sample: peripheral blood mononuclear cells (PBMCs), taken before the second cycle of nivolumab. J is TRBJ2-1 and V is TRBV5-6; 7 nucleotides agree with TRBD2. The CDR3 sequence: CASSLRGGRAYNEQFF. In nucleotides, the CDR3 is TGTGCCAGCAGCTTACGCGGCGGGAGAGCCTACAATGAGCAGTTCTTC.